This is a list of T cell receptor beta chains from one sample in a study of CD8+CD57+ T cells in acquired aplastic anemia. TCRdb fed the reads into MiXCR, producing one record per CDR3 protein. The sample records about 160,000 distinct CDR3 sequences, 71% being singletons. The specimen sequenced was sorted CD4+, CD8+, or CD8+CD57+ T cells (not recorded which) from PBMCs. The receptor source for this set is a human donor with aplastic anemia. CDR3s include the opening cysteine and the closing phenylalanine or tryptophan. Each record gives: V gene, D gene, J gene, clone size, CDR3 DNA, CDR3 protein. A D gene is named only where the DNA matches it firmly. Rows may omit the clone size; those that give it use once, few, many or a size class.

TRBV7-2	.	TRBJ1-2	.	TGTGCCAGCAGCCGCGGGGGCACCTATGGCTACACCTTC	CASSRGGTYGYTF
TRBV20-1	TRBD2	TRBJ2-1	.	TGCAGTGCCCACGGGGGGGAGGCGAGCTCCTACAATGAGCAGTTCTTC	CSAHGGEASSYNEQFF
TRBV10-3	.	TRBJ2-6	once	TGTGCCATCAGTGAGTCGAGGGGGGGCGTCTCTGGGGCCAACGTCCTGACTTTC	CAISESRGGVSGANVLTF
TRBV20-1	.	TRBJ1-6	.	TGCAGTGCTAGCGGGATCAGTAATTCACCCCTCCACTTT	CSASGISNSPLHF
TRBV9	.	TRBJ1-6	medium-sized	TGTGCCAGCAGCGGGAGCAATTCACCCCTCCACTTT	CASSGSNSPLHF
TRBV20-1	TRBD1	TRBJ2-5	few	TGCAGTGGTGACCGGGACAGAGAGACCCAGTACTTC	CSGDRDRETQYF
TRBV20-1	.	TRBJ2-3	few	TGCAGTGCCCCCTCACGTTCGGATACGCAGTATTTT	CSAPSRSDTQYF
TRBV10-3	.	TRBJ1-2	.	TGTGCCATCAGTGCGGACACCCTTAACTATGGCTACACCTTC	CAISADTLNYGYTF
TRBV2	.	TRBJ2-5	.	TGTGCCAGCAGTGACCGGCAGGGAGAAGAGACCCAGTACTTC	CASSDRQGEETQYF
TRBV7-9	.	TRBJ1-2	.	TGTGCCAGCAGCCCAGGCGGACAGACCTACACCTTC	CASSPGGQTYTF
TRBV7-2	.	TRBJ2-7	.	TGTGCCAGCACCAACTACGGCGGCGGGTCCTACGAGCAGTACTTC	CASTNYGGGSYEQYF
TRBV20-1	.	TRBJ1-1	.	TGCAGTGCTACTTTATGGAACACTGAAGCTTTCTTT	CSATLWNTEAFF
TRBV7-3	.	TRBJ2-2	.	TGTGCCAGCAGGAGAGGGGGTGGGGACACCGGGGAGCTGTTTTTT	CASRRGGGDTGELFF
TRBV12-3/TRBV12-4	TRBD1	TRBJ1-5	.	TGTGCTAGTGGCCCCCCCCCGACAGGGAGCAATCAGCCCCAGCATTTT	CASGPPPTGSNQPQHF
TRBV2	TRBD2	TRBJ2-5	.	TGTGCCAGCAGTGTGGGACTAGATCAAGAGACCCAGTACTTC	CASSVGLDQETQYF
TRBV7-9	.	TRBJ2-2	.	TGTGCCAGCAGCTTCGGCGTGTCGGGCACCGGGGAGCTGTTTTTT	CASSFGVSGTGELFF
TRBV9	.	TRBJ2-1	.	TGTGCCAGCAGCGTAGGACAGATCAATGAGCAGTTCTTC	CASSVGQINEQFF
TRBV9	TRBD1	TRBJ1-3	.	TGTGCCAGCAGCGCCGCGACAGGGGTAGGAAACACCATATATTTT	CASSAATGVGNTIYF
TRBV29-1	TRBD1	TRBJ1-2	.	TGCAGCGTTCACACAGACAGGGATGGTTGCTACACCTTT	CSVHTDRDGCYTF
TRBV19	TRBD2	TRBJ2-7	once	TGTGCCAGTAGTATTTTGGGCGGGGGGGTTGGCGAGCAGTACTTC	CASSILGGGVGEQYF
TRBV24-1	TRBD1	TRBJ1-2	few	TGTGCCACCAGTGAACCGGGACAGGGGGTTTATGGCTACACCTTC	CATSEPGQGVYGYTF
TRBV5-1	.	TRBJ1-2	once	TGCGCCAGCAGCCCCGAGAGGGATGGCTACACCTTC	CASSPERDGYTF
TRBV12-3/TRBV12-4	.	TRBJ2-7	.	TGTGCCAGCAGAGCCGCGGTGGCCTACGAGCAGTACTTC	CASRAAVAYEQYF
TRBV10-3	.	TRBJ2-1	few	TGTGCCACCCAAATAGGAGACTCCTACAATGAGCAGTTCTTC	CATQIGDSYNEQFF
TRBV6-4	.	TRBJ2-3	.	TGTGCCAGCAGTGAGAGGGCGGGGGACACAGATACACAGTATTTT	CASSERAGDTDTQYF
TRBV7-9	TRBD1	TRBJ2-5	.	TGTGCCAGCAGCCCCGTGGGACAGACCCAAGAGACCCAGTACTTC	CASSPVGQTQETQYF
TRBV10-1	.	TRBJ1-5	.	TGCGCCAGCAGCGACGATCAGCCCCAGCATTTT	CASSDDQPQHF
TRBV7-2	.	TRBJ2-7	.	TGTGCCAGCAGCTTAGGCGCAGCGGGCCCCGAGCAGTACTTC	CASSLGAAGPEQYF
TRBV29-1	TRBD1	TRBJ1-2	.	TGCAGCGTTGAAGCCCGAGGGACAGGGCACTATGGCTACACCTTC	CSVEARGTGHYGYTF
TRBV20-1	.	TRBJ1-1	.	TGCAGTGCTAGTTCCCAGGGGCGGAATTTGGGAGCTTTCTTT	CSASSQGRNLGAFF
TRBV29-1	TRBD1	TRBJ1-5	.	TGCAGCGTGGCGGGCGGGACAGCTAGCAATCAGCCCCAGCATTTT	CSVAGGTASNQPQHF
TRBV7-2	TRBD1	TRBJ2-7	.	TGTGCCAGCAGCCGGACAGGGGGGGAGCAGTACTTC	CASSRTGGEQYF
TRBV6-1	.	TRBJ1-6	.	TGTGCCAGCAGTGGACCGGACAGACTGACAGATTCACCCCTCCACTTT	CASSGPDRLTDSPLHF
TRBV7-9	.	TRBJ2-7	.	TGCGCCAGCAGCCGCGGGACAGCAGTCGACGAGCAGTACTTC	CASSRGTAVDEQYF
TRBV20-1	TRBD1	TRBJ2-7	few	TGCAGTGCTACCCCGGGACAGCCCTACGAGCAGTACTTC	CSATPGQPYEQYF
TRBV7-3	.	TRBJ1-6	.	TGTGCCAGCAGCTTGGCAGGGGCAAATTCACCCCTCCACTTT	CASSLAGANSPLHF
TRBV20-1	.	TRBJ2-7	few	TGCAGTGGCACGTCCCCCGCAGGGCCCTCCTACGAGCAGTACTTC	CSGTSPAGPSYEQYF
TRBV20-1	TRBD1	TRBJ2-5	few	TGCAGTGCTTGGGACAGGGGGAGTACCCAAGAGACCCAGTACTTC	CSAWDRGSTQETQYF
TRBV9	.	TRBJ2-1	.	TGTGCCAGCAGCGCTCTGGGGAACAATGAGCAGTTCTTC	CASSALGNNEQFF
TRBV14	.	TRBJ2-5	few	TGTGCCAGCAGCAGGGGCCGAGAGACCCAGTACTTC	CASSRGRETQYF
TRBV20-1	TRBD2	TRBJ2-7	.	TGCAGTGCTAGAGATATCCTGGGACTAGGCTACGAGCAGTACTTC	CSARDILGLGYEQYF
TRBV12-3/TRBV12-4	.	TRBJ2-3	.	TGTGCCAGCAGCCGGTCCCCTAGCACAGATACGCAGTATTTT	CASSRSPSTDTQYF
TRBV6-5	.	TRBJ2-7	.	TGTGCCAGCAGTTACGAGGGTCTTGCCTCCTACGAGCAGTACTTC	CASSYEGLASYEQYF
TRBV20-1	.	TRBJ2-1	.	TGCAGTGCTCCGGACATATCCAATGAGCAGTTCTTC	CSAPDISNEQFF